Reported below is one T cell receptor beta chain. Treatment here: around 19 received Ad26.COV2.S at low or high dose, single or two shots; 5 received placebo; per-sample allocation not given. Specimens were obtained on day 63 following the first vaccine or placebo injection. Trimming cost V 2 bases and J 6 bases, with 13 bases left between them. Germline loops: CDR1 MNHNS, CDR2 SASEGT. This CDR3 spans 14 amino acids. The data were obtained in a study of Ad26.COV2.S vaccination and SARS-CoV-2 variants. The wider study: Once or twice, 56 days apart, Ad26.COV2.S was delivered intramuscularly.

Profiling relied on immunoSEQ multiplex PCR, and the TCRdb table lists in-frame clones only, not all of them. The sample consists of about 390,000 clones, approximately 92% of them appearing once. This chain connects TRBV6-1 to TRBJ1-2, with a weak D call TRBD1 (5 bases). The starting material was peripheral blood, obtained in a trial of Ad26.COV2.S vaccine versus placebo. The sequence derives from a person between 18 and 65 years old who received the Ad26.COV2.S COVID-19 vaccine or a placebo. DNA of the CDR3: TGTGCCAGCAGTGAACTCCCGGGGGGTAATGGCTACACCTTC. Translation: CASSELPGGNGYTF.